The 16 T cell receptor beta chains below all came from one sample that was sequenced in a study of OX40 agonist ivuxolimab in advanced cancers. Here immunoSEQ multiplex PCR was the method, and the copy in TCRdb shows in-frame clones only, minus some. The data contain more than 9,500 clones, approximately 80% of them seen just once; the ten biggest clones take up about a quarter. This specimen consisted of CD4+ or CD8+ T cells sorted from blood, obtained in a trial of the OX40 agonist ivuxolimab. The origin of the receptors is an adult with an advanced solid tumor such as melanoma, head and neck, liver or kidney cancer.

This clone showed up just a few times. The J gene is TRBJ2-2, the V gene TRBV27; D is unresolved. In germline, CDR1 is MNHEY, CDR2 SMNVEV (reference sequence). The V gene lost 8 bases and the J gene lost 0 bases, with 7 bases spanning the gap. The CDR3 has 13 amino acids. DNA for the CDR3: TGTGCCAGCTCGCACACGAACACCGGGGAGCTGTTTTTT. Translating gives CASSHTNTGELFF.

The V call is TRBV7-5, the J call TRBJ2-7; the table gives TRBD1 as D, unverified against the DNA. TRBV7-5 represents a pseudogene. CDR3 size: 17 residues. CDR3 residues: CASSLPSDSLNLYEQYF. CDR3 sequence (DNA): TGTGCCAGCAGCTTACCCTCGGACAGCCTGAACCTTTACGAGCAGTACTTC.

Here the CDR3 reads CASSQERFGGDNEQFF. The DNA of the CDR3 is TGTGCCAGCAGCCAAGAGAGGTTCGGGGGGGACAATGAGCAGTTCTTC. V is TRBV4-2 and J is TRBJ2-1, with TRBD2 matching 8 bases. Germline values: CDR1 LGHNA, CDR2 YNFKEQ. Trimming took 0 bases from V and 5 from J; bases not matched to a gene: 6. CDR3 length: 16 residues.

The chain couples TRBV15 to TRBJ2-1, with D maybe TRBD1 (5 bases). Deletions cut 5 bases from V and 0 bases from J, with 14 bases between. This CDR3 spans 16 amino acids. The germline gives CDR1 LNHNV, CDR2 YYDKDF (reference sequence). The DNA for the CDR3 is TGTGCCACCAGCGGCAGGGAAATGAGCTCCTACAATGAGCAGTTCTTC. Translation: CATSGREMSSYNEQFF. The full variable domain, completed using reference TRBV15 and TRBJ2-1, is DAMVIQNPRYQVTQFGKPVTLSCSQTLNHNVMYWYQQKSSQAPKLLFHYYDKDFNNEADTPDNFQSRRPNTSFCFLDIRSPGLGDTAMYLCATSGREMSSYNEQFFGPGTRLTVL.

The table lists this clone with a few counts. The chain links TRBV19 to TRBJ1-5, with 7 nucleotides matching TRBD1. CDR1 and CDR2 (germline): LNHDA, SQIVND (reference sequence). J lost 8 bases, V lost 6 bases, and 16 bases had no gene match. The CDR3 contains 16 residues. The CDR3 here is CASRPIDTGVGEPQHF. In nucleotides, the CDR3 is TGTGCCAGTAGACCCATAGATACAGGGGTAGGAGAGCCCCAGCATTTT.

The chain has TRBV19 and TRBJ2-1; no definite D call. V was pared by 5 bases and J by 4 bases, with 12 bases between. The CDR3 contains 14 residues. Germline CDR1 is LNHDA and CDR2 is SQIVND (reference sequence). The CDR3 bases are TGTGCCAGTAGTCCTCCCGGATTGTACAATGAGCAGTTCTTC. This gives the protein CASSPPGLYNEQFF.

The chain joins TRBV7-6 to TRBJ1-3; the D is unclear. The CDR3 covers 11 residues. In germline, CDR1 is SGHVS, CDR2 FNYEAQ. Deletions cut 1 base from V and 7 bases from J, with 2 bases between. The CDR3 DNA is TGTGCCAGCAGCTTAGAGAACACCATATATTTT. The encoded protein is CASSLENTIYF.

The chain couples TRBV11-2 to TRBJ1-4, with 7 positions matching TRBD1. V lost 5 bases to trimming and J lost 2 bases; unmatched junction nucleotides: 8. The CDR3 extends over 16 amino acids. Germline V CDR1 and CDR2: SGHAT, FQNNGV. CDR3 sequence reads: CASSVRDSLTNEKLFF. The DNA of the CDR3 is TGTGCCAGCAGCGTCCGGGACAGCCTGACTAATGAAAAACTGTTTTTT.

The chain employs TRBV7-8 and TRBJ2-7; possible D gene TRBD2, 5 bases. The CDR3 totals 11 residues. Trimming took 5 bases from V and 7 from J, leaving 9 bases between them. The germline CDR1 and CDR2 sequences are SGHVS and FQNEAQ. CDR3 protein: CASSPTGEQYF. The CDR3 DNA follows: TGTGCCAGCAGCCCCACGGGGGAGCAGTACTTC.

This chain joins TRBV27 and TRBJ2-2; tentative D call: TRBD1 (6 bases). The CDR3 length is 15 residues. V was trimmed by 6 bases and J by 4 bases, leaving 15 bases between them. The V gene's germline CDR1 is MNHEY and CDR2 SMNVEV (reference sequence). CDR3 loop: CASSPSQGFTGELFF. CDR3 in DNA: TGTGCCAGCAGCCCATCTCAGGGGTTCACCGGGGAGCTGTTTTTT.

The chain has TRBV19 and TRBJ2-2; 12 nucleotides align to TRBD2. This CDR3 is built from 18 residues. The germline CDR1 and CDR2 sequences are LNHDA and SQIVND (reference sequence). Trimming at V came to 3 bases and at J to 4 bases, leaving 9 bases not matched to a gene. CDR3 amino acids: CASSIGLAGGGSTGELFF. CDR3 coding DNA: TGTGCCAGTAGTATTGGCCTAGCGGGAGGGGGTAGCACCGGGGAGCTGTTTTTT.

The chain uses TRBV29-1 and TRBJ2-1; D might be TRBD1 or TRBD2, each matching 5 bases. CDR1 is SQVTM and CDR2 is ANQGSEA in the germline V gene. This CDR3 is built from 13 residues. V gave up 4 bases and J gave up 7 bases, with 14 bases separating them. The CDR3, as DNA: TGCAGCGTTGCTACCGGGACCACGAATGAGCAGTTCTTC. Amino acids: CSVATGTTNEQFF.

The rearrangement uses TRBV4-1 and TRBJ1-1; D call uncertain. The CDR3 loop spans 13 amino acids. V gave up 4 bases and J gave up 2 bases, with 8 bases separating them. Germline CDR1 reads MGHRA; CDR2 reads YSYEKL. The CDR3 spells CASSPSGNTEAFF. The CDR3 DNA sequence: TGCGCCAGCAGCCCGTCCGGAAACACTGAAGCTTTCTTT.

As to this clone: One end of the junction varies from germline; a read error may be responsible. The chain combines TRBV4-1 with TRBJ1-2; no reliable D call. The CDR3 is 14 residues long. Germline assignment: CDR1 MGHRA and CDR2 YSYEKL. Here the CDR3 reads CASSQVGKNYGHTF. CDR3 DNA: TGCGCCAGCAGCCAAGTGGGGAAAAACTATGGCCACACCTTC.

This chain joins TRBV30 and TRBJ2-2, with a weak D call TRBD2 (6 bases). The V gene's germline CDR1 is GTSNPN and CDR2 SVGIG (reference sequence). The CDR3 is 16 amino acids. The V end was cut by 4 bases, the J end by 5 bases, with 20 bases between. CDR3 sequence (DNA): TGTGCCTGGATTCGGGGGACCCGGGGGAGAACCGGGGAGCTGTTTTTT. Translated, it gives CAWIRGTRGRTGELFF. The entire variable domain, with the rest obtained from reference TRBV30 and TRBJ2-2, is as follows: SQTIHQWPATLVQPVGSPLSLECTVEGTSNPNLYWYRQAAGRGLQLLFYSVGIGQISSEVPQNLSASRPQDRQFILSSKKLLLSDSGFYLCAWIRGTRGRTGELFFGEGSRLTVL.

The gene calls are TRBV6-5 and TRBJ2-7; 8 bases fit TRBD1. J was trimmed by 6 bases and V by 6 bases; bases with no gene match: 13. Per the germline V gene, CDR1 is MNHEY and CDR2 is SVGAGI. The CDR3 has 15 amino acids. The CDR3 DNA sequence: TGTGCCAGCAGCTATGGACAGGGTGATCGGTTCGAGCAGTACTTC. It encodes CASSYGQGDRFEQYF.